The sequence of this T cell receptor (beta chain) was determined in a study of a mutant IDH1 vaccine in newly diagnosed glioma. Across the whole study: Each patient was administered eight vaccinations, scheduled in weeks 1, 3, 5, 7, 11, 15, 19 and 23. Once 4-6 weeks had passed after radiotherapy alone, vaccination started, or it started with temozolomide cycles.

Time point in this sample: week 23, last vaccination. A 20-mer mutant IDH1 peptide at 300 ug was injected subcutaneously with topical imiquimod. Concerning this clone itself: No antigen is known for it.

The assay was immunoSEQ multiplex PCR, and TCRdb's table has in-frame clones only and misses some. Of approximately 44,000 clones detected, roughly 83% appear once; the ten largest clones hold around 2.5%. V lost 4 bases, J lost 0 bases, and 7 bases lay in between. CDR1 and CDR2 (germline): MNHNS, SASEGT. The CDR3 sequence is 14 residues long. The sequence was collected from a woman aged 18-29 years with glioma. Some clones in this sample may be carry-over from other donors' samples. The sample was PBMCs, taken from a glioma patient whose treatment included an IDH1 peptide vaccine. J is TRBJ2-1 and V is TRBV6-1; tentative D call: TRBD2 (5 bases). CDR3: CASSGGSSYNEQFF. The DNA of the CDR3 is TGTGCCAGCAGTGGTGGGAGCTCCTACAATGAGCAGTTCTTC.